This TCR beta chain was identified during a study of T cells after yellow fever vaccination. Making TCR cDNA involved 5'RACE template switching, which added UMIs and a universal primer site. MiXCR was run by TCRdb on the 5' RACE reads, yielding one entry per CDR3 protein. The profile covers hundreds of thousands of distinct CDR3 sequences, with around 16% appearing a single time and approximately 15% taken by the ten largest. Concerning this clonotype itself: Its antigen remains unknown.

Study-wide results and limits: Only a minor proportion of clonotypes was detected across both CD4 and CD8 compartments. Subsequent to the booster, the majority of primary-vaccination clones reappeared (around 97% CD4, approximately 90% CD8).

Germline V gene sequence: CDR1 SGHRS, CDR2 YFSETQ. The length of the CDR3 is 16 residues. Trimming took off 0 bases at V and 6 bases at J, with 18 bases between the two ends. This sequence originates from a man aged 18 to 30 who received the YFV17D yellow fever vaccine. V is TRBV5-1 and J is TRBJ1-1; TRBD1 might be the D (6 bases). The sequenced sample was PBMCs, obtained less than 6 days after the first yellow fever vaccination. The CDR3: CASSLAGGRGSPEAFF. As DNA, the CDR3 is TGCGCCAGCAGCTTGGCCGGAGGCAGGGGATCTCCTGAAGCTTTCTTT. Combining the CDR3 with reference TRBV5-1 and TRBJ1-1 gives the whole variable domain KAGVTQTPRYLIKTRGQQVTLSCSPISGHRSVSWYQQTPGQGLQFLFEYFSETQRNKGNFPGRFSGRQFSNSRSEMNVSTLELGDSALYLCASSLAGGRGSPEAFFGQGTRLTVV.